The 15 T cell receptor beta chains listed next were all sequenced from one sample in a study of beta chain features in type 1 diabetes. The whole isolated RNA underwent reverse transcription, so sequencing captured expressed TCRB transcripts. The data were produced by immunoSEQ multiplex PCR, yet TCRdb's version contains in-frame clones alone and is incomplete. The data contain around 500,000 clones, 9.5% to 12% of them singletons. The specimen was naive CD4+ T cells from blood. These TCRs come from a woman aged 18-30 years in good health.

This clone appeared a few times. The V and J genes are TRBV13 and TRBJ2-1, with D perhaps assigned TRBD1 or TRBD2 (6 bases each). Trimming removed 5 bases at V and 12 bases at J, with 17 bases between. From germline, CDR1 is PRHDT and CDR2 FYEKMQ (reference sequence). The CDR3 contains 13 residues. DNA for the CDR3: TGTGCCAGCAGCCCTCAAAGGGGGACTGGGCAGTTCTTC. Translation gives CASSPQRGTGQFF.

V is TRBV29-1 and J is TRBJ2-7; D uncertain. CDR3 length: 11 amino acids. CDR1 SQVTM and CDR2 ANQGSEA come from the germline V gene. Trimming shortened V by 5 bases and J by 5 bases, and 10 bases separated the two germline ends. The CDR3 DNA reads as TGCAGCGTTTCCGATCAGAACGAGCAGTACTTC. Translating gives CSVSDQNEQYF.

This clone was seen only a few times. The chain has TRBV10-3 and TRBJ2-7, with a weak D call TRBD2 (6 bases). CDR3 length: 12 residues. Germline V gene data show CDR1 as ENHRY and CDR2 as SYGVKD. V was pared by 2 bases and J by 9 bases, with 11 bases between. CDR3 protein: CAISERRERQYV. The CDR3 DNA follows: TGTGCCATCAGTGAGAGGCGGGAAAGGCAGTACGTC.

CDR3 nucleotides: TGTGCCAGCATCGGCACCCACAGGCCCCGGGGGTATACGCAGTATTTT. Its protein is CASIGTHRPRGYTQYF. The rearrangement links TRBV27 to TRBJ2-3, with D possibly TRBD2 on 6 matching bases. The V end was cut by 7 bases, the J end by 7 bases, with 24 bases between. The CDR3 is 16 amino acids. Germline V gene data show CDR1 as MNHEY and CDR2 as SMNVEV (reference sequence).

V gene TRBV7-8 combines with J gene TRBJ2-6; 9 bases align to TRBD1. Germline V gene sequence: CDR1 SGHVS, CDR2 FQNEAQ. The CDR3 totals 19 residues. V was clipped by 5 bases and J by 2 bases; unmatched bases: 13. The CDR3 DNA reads TGTGCCAGCAGCCGGGTCGGGGACAGGGTGTCCACTGGGGCCAACGTCCTGACTTTC. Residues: CASSRVGDRVSTGANVLTF.

The DNA for the CDR3 is TGTGCCAGCAGCGTAGCTCCCATTGCCCAAGAGACCCAGTACTTC. It yields the protein CASSVAPIAQETQYF. J is TRBJ2-5 and V is TRBV9; D is unclear. Germline loops: CDR1 SGDLS, CDR2 YYNGEE. Trimming shortened V by 0 bases and J by 1 base, and 10 bases separated the two germline ends. This CDR3 contains 15 residues.

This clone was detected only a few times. Here the CDR3 reads CATSRDWGRGYEQYF. The CDR3 nucleotides read TGTGCCACCAGCAGAGATTGGGGGCGAGGCTACGAGCAGTACTTC. The chain combines TRBV15 with TRBJ2-7; D is possibly TRBD1 (6 bases). This CDR3 is 15 amino acids long. Germline V lookup: CDR1 LNHNV, CDR2 YYDKDF (reference sequence). V was shortened by 0 bases and J by 3 bases, with 12 bases between the two germline ends.

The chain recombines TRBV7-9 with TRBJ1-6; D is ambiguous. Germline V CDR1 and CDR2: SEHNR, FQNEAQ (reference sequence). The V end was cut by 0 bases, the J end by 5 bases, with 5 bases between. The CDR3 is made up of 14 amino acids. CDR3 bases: TGTGCCAGCAGCTTAGCGTGGCATAATTCACCCCTCCACTTT. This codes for CASSLAWHNSPLHF.

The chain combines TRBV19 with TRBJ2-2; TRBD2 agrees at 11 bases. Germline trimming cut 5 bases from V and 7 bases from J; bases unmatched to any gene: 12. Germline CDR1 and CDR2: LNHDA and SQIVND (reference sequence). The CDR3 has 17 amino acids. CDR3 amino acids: CASSGHSGRALIGELFF. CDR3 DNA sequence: TGTGCCAGTAGTGGTCATAGCGGGAGGGCCTTGATCGGGGAGCTGTTTTTT. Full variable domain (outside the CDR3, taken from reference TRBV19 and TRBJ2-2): DGGITQSPKYLFRKEGQNVTLSCEQNLNHDAMYWYRQDPGQGLRLIYYSQIVNDFQKGDIAEGYSVSREKKESFPLTVTSAQKNPTAFYLCASSGHSGRALIGELFFGEGSRLTVL.

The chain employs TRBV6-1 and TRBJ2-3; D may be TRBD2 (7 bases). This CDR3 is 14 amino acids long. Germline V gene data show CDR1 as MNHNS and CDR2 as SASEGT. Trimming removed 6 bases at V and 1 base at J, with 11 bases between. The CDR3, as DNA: TGTGCCAGCAGGCGGGGGCTTGGCACAGATACGCAGTATTTT. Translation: CASRRGLGTDTQYF.

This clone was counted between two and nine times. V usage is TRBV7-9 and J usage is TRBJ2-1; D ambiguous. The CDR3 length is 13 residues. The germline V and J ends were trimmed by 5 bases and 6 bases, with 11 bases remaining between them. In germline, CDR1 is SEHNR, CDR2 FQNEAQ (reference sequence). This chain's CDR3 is CASSPSPSNEQFF. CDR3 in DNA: TGTGCCAGCAGCCCCTCCCCCAGCAATGAGCAGTTCTTC. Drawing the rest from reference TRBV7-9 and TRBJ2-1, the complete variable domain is DTGVSQNPRHKITKRGQNVTFRCDPISEHNRLYWYRQTLGQGPEFLTYFQNEAQLEKSRLLSDRFSAERPKGSFSTLEIQRTEQGDSAMYLCASSPSPSNEQFFGPGTRLTVL.

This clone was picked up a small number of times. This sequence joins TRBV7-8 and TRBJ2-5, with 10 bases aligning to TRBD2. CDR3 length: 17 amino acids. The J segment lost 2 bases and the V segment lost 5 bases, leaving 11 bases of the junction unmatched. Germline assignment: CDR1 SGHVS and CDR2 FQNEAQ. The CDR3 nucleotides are TGTGCCAGCAGCCTATGGACTAGCGGAGCCGTTCAAGAGACCCAGTACTTC. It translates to CASSLWTSGAVQETQYF.

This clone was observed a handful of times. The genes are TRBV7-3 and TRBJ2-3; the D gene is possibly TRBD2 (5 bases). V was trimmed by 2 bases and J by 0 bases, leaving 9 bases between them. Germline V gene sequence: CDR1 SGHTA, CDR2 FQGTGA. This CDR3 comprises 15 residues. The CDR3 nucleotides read TGTGCCAGCAGCTTACTCCGGGGTAGCACAGATACGCAGTATTTT. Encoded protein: CASSLLRGSTDTQYF.

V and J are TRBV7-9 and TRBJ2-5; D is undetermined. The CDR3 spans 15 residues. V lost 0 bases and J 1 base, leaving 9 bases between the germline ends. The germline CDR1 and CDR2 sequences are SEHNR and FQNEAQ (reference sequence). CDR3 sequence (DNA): TGTGCCAGCAGCTTAGCTCTTCCCCCCCAAGAGACCCAGTACTTC. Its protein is CASSLALPPQETQYF. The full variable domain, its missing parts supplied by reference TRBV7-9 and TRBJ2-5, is DTGVSQNPRHKITKRGQNVTFRCDPISEHNRLYWYRQTLGQGPEFLTYFQNEAQLEKSRLLSDRFSAERPKGSFSTLEIQRTEQGDSAMYLCASSLALPPQETQYFGPGTRLLVL.

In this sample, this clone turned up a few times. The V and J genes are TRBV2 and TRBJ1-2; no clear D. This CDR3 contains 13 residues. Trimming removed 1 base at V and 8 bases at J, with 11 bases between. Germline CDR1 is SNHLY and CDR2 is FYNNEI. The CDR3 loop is CASSEETATGYTF. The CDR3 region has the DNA TGTGCCAGCAGTGAAGAGACGGCGACGGGCTACACCTTC.